This T cell receptor (beta chain) derives from a study of cytomegalovirus exposure and HLA in healthy donors. Study in general: Caucasian-associated ancestry cluster membership applied to less than 85% of 398 genotyped donors.

Primers for the PCR totalled 60 Vbeta and 13 Jbeta. The table came from immunoSEQ multiplex PCR; TCRdb's copy has only in-frame clones and leaves some out. The sample records some 180,000 clones, roughly 70% being singletons. There are a few counts of this clone. The CDR3 totals 12 residues. Germline V gives CDR1 LNHDA, CDR2 SQIVND (reference sequence). Trimming cost V 10 bases and J 14 bases; bases outside gene matches: 11. Donors were nominally healthy when sampled, though unrecorded immune exposures were likely. This sequence was found in a male donor in good health and CMV-seronegative. V and J are TRBV19 and TRBJ1-6; 7 bases fit TRBD1. Input material: PBMCs. The CDR3 DNA sequence: TGTGCCACCGGACAGGCCGGCGAGACCCTCCACTTT. Amino acids: CATGQAGETLHF.